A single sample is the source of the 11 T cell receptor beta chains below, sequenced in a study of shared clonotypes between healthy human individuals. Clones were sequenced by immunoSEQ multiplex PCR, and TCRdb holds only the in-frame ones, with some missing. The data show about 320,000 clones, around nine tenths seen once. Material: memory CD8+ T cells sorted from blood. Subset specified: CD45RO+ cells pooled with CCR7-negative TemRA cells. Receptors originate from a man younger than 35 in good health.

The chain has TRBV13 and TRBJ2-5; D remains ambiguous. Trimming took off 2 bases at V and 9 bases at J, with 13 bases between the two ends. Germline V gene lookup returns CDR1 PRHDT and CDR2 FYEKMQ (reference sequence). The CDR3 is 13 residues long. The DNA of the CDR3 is TGTGCCAGCAGCTTAAGTCTGGAATCGGCCCAGTACTTC. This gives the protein CASSLSLESAQYF.

The CDR3 bases are TGCGCCAGCAGCCAAGAAGACCGCGGGGCCAACGTCCTGACTTTC. It codes for CASSQEDRGANVLTF. The rearrangement joins TRBV4-3 to TRBJ2-6, with D uncertain. The CDR3 covers 15 residues. CDR1 and CDR2 from the germline V gene are LGHNA and YSLEER. Trimming left V 0 bases short and J 4 bases short, with 7 bases between.

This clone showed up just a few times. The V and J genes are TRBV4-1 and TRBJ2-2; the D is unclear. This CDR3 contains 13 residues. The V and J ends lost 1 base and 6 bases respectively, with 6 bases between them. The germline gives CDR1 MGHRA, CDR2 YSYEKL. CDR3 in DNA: TGCGCCAGCAGCCAAGGAAGCTCCGGGGAGCTGTTTTTT. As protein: CASSQGSSGELFF.

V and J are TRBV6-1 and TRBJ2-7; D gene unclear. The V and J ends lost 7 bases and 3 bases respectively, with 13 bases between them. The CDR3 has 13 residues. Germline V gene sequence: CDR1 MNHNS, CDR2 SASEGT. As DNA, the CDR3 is TGTGCCAGCACTCTGGGTTCAGTCTACGAGCAGTACTTC. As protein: CASTLGSVYEQYF.

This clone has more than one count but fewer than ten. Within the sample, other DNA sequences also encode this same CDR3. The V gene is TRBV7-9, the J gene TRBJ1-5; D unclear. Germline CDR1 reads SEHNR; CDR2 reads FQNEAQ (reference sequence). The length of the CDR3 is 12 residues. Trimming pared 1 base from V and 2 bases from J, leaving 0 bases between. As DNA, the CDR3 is TGTGCCAGCAGCTTAGGCAATCAGCCCCAGCATTTT. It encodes CASSLGNQPQHF.

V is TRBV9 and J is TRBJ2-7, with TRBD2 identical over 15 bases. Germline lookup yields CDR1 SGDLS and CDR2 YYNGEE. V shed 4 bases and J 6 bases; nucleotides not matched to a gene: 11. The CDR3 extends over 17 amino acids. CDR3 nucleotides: TGTGCCAGCAGCCCGAGGACTAGCGGGGGGGTATTGAGCGAGCAGTACTTC. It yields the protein CASSPRTSGGVLSEQYF.

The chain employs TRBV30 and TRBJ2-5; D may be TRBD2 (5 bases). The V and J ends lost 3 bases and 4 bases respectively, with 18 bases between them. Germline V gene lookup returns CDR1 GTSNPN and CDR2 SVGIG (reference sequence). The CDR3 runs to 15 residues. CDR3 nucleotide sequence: TGTGCCTGGAGCCCCGGGGTCTTCACGGGAGAGACCCAGTACTTC. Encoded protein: CAWSPGVFTGETQYF.

The CDR3 protein is CASKSAGNYEQYF. For the CDR3, the DNA is TGCGCCAGCAAGAGTGCCGGGAACTACGAGCAGTACTTC. This chain uses TRBV5-1 with TRBJ2-7; D might be TRBD2 (5 bases). CDR1 is SGHRS and CDR2 is YFSETQ in the germline V gene. V lost 6 bases and J lost 3, with 13 bases in between. CDR3 length: 13 amino acids.

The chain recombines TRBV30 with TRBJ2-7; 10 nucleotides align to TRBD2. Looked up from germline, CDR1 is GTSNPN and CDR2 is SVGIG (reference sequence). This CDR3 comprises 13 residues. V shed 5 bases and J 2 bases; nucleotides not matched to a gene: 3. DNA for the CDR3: TGTGCCTGGGGACTAGCGGAGGCCTACGAGCAGTACTTC. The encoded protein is CAWGLAEAYEQYF.

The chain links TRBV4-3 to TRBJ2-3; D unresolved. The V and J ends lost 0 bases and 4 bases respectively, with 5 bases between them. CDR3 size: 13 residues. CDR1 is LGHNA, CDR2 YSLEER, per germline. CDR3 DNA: TGCGCCAGCAGCCAAGAAAATGCAGATACGCAGTATTTT. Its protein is CASSQENADTQYF.

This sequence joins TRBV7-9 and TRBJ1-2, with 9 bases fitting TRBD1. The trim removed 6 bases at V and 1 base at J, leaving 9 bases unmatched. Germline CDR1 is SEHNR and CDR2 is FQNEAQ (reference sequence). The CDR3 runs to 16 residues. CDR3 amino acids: CASREPGTGINYGYTF. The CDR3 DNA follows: TGTGCCAGCAGGGAACCCGGGACAGGGATTAACTATGGCTACACCTTC.